What follows are 20 T cell receptor beta chains derived from one specimen sequenced in a study of blood T cell repertoires in COVID-19 (dated by TCRdb to 2020 to 2022). The library was made by the immunoSEQ multiplex PCR assay. Entries here come from immuneACCESS through TCRdb and include only in-frame sequences with V and J called. Some clones fail to appear in such tables; in the studies checked, an unresolved V gene covers under half of the shortfall, and the cause of the remainder is unknown. Counted in this sample were roughly 25,000 clones; around 80% of them appeared once. Clones ranked in the top ten supply 55% to 65% of the sample. The specimen was peripheral blood. All receptors come from a woman of 80 years or more with acute or convalescent COVID-19.

This sequence joins TRBV28 and TRBJ2-3; D is ambiguous. V was cut by 5 bases and J by 2 bases, with 14 bases left in between. The CDR3 is made up of 15 amino acids. The germline gives CDR1 MDHEN, CDR2 SYDVKM. The DNA of the CDR3 is TGTGCCAGCAGTACCCCTCCAGGCCTCACAGATACGCAGTATTTT. Translation: CASSTPPGLTDTQYF.

The chain is built from TRBV18 and TRBJ2-2; 15 nucleotides match TRBD2. Germline CDR1 KGHSH, CDR2 LQKENI. The V segment lost 2 bases and the J segment 5 bases; nucleotides outside the gene matches: 0. The CDR3 length is 16 residues. CDR3 sequence: CASSPGTSGRTGELFF. The CDR3 coding sequence is TGTGCCAGCTCACCAGGGACTAGCGGGAGGACCGGGGAGCTGTTTTTT.

The chain employs TRBV27 and TRBJ2-3; perhaps TRBD2 as D (5 bases). V was pared by 0 bases and J by 2 bases, with 15 bases between. The CDR3 runs to 17 residues. Germline CDR1 reads MNHEY; CDR2 reads SMNVEV (reference sequence). The CDR3 bases are TGTGCCAGCAGTTTATCATCCGGGATGGGCTACACAGATACGCAGTATTTT. Protein product: CASSLSSGMGYTDTQYF.

This chain connects TRBV5-1 to TRBJ1-1; TRBD1 might be the D (6 bases). The CDR3 length is 14 residues. V lost 4 bases and J 4 bases, leaving 14 bases between the germline ends. Germline lookup yields CDR1 SGHRS and CDR2 YFSETQ. The CDR3 bases are TGCGCCAGCAGCGACCCACAGGGTTTCACTGAAGCTTTCTTT. It encodes CASSDPQGFTEAFF.

The chain recombines TRBV5-4 with TRBJ2-3, with a weak D call TRBD2 (5 bases). Trimming shortened V by 1 base and J by 3 bases, and 12 bases separated the two germline ends. CDR3 length: 15 amino acids. In germline, CDR1 is SGHNT, CDR2 YYREEE (reference sequence). The CDR3 DNA reads TGTGCCAGCAGCTTGCCGGGGTGGGGTACAGATACGCAGTATTTT. It translates to CASSLPGWGTDTQYF.

The chain combines TRBV4-1 with TRBJ1-3; the D is unclear. The V gene's germline CDR1 is MGHRA and CDR2 YSYEKL. V was trimmed by 1 base and J by 2 bases, leaving 9 bases between them. The CDR3 has 15 residues. The CDR3 loop reads CASSQAAGPGNTIYF. In DNA, the CDR3 is TGCGCCAGCAGCCAAGCGGCGGGTCCTGGAAACACCATATATTTT.

The chain couples TRBV27 to TRBJ2-7; maybe TRBD1 (5 bases). CDR3 length: 12 amino acids. Germline V gene data show CDR1 as MNHEY and CDR2 as SMNVEV (reference sequence). V was pared by 3 bases and J by 6 bases, with 9 bases between. The CDR3 here is CASSFHQGEQYF. The CDR3 DNA sequence: TGTGCCAGCAGTTTCCACCAGGGCGAGCAGTACTTC.

The chain combines TRBV11-2 with TRBJ1-1; 8 bases match TRBD1. Germline V gene lookup returns CDR1 SGHAT and CDR2 FQNNGV. This CDR3 spans 14 amino acids. V shed 1 base, J shed 6 bases, and the junction held 4 bases outside the gene matches. CDR3 in amino acids: CASSLGQGSAEAFF. CDR3 DNA: TGTGCCAGCAGCTTAGGACAGGGGTCCGCTGAAGCTTTCTTT.

This chain links TRBV19 with TRBJ1-2, with TRBD1 matching over 9 bases. Germline CDR1 reads LNHDA; CDR2 reads SQIVND (reference sequence). The CDR3 runs 13 residues. For the CDR3, the DNA is TGTGGGTCGATGGACAGGGGAGGCTATGGCTACACCTTC. Encoded protein: CGSMDRGGYGYTF.

J is TRBJ1-2 and V is TRBV4-2; D call uncertain. The germline CDR1 and CDR2 sequences are LGHNA and YNFKEQ. The CDR3 is 14 residues long. Trimming left V 0 bases short and J 3 bases short, with 8 bases between. The CDR3 region is CASSQDQVHYGYTF. CDR3 DNA: TGTGCCAGCAGCCAAGATCAGGTCCACTATGGCTACACCTTC.

The chain employs TRBV5-1 and TRBJ2-5; D may be TRBD1 (7 bases). The CDR3 has 16 residues. The V end was cut by 0 bases, the J end by 2 bases, with 14 bases between. Germline V gives CDR1 SGHRS, CDR2 YFSETQ. CDR3 coding DNA: TGCGCCAGCAGCTTGGGAGGGGGCGGGGTTCAAGAGACCCAGTACTTC. It yields the protein CASSLGGGGVQETQYF.

The chain has TRBV24-1 and TRBJ2-3; TRBD1 aligns across 9 bases. Germline CDR1 KGHDR, CDR2 SFDVKD. Trimming took 7 bases from V and 3 from J; bases not matched to a gene: 7. The CDR3 is 15 amino acids. CDR3 protein: CATSQTGGETDTQYF. CDR3 coding DNA: TGTGCCACCAGCCAGACAGGGGGGGAGACAGATACGCAGTATTTT.

CDR3 sequence: CAISVGADSPLHF. In DNA, the CDR3 is TGTGCCATCAGTGTTGGGGCGGATTCACCCCTCCACTTT. The V gene is TRBV10-3, the J gene TRBJ1-6, with D possibly matching TRBD1 (5 bases). V dropped 4 bases and J dropped 8 bases, with 9 bases sitting between them. The CDR3 length is 13 residues. CDR1 ENHRY and CDR2 SYGVKD come from the germline V gene.

This chain links TRBV7-2 with TRBJ1-1; 7 positions agree with TRBD1. This CDR3 is built from 14 residues. J gave up 10 bases and V 3 bases, and 11 bases lay outside the gene matches. CDR1 is SGHTA, CDR2 FQGNSA, per germline. In DNA, the CDR3 is TGTGCCAGCAGCTTCCCTTCCCAGGGGGATGGAGCTTTCTTT. Translation gives CASSFPSQGDGAFF.

Here the CDR3 reads CASNPSGGRETQYF. In DNA, the CDR3 is TGTGCCAGCAATCCTAGCGGGGGGAGGGAGACCCAGTACTTC. The chain employs TRBV6-5 and TRBJ2-5; 11 bases are shared with TRBD2. Germline V gene data show CDR1 as MNHEY and CDR2 as SVGAGI. The junction had 6 bases not matched to a gene; V was cut back by 7 bases and J by 5 bases. CDR3 length equals 14 residues.

J is TRBJ2-3 and V is TRBV7-2; weak D call: TRBD2 (8 bases). The CDR3 totals 18 residues. Deletions cut 4 bases from V and 14 bases from J, with 34 bases between. Germline values: CDR1 SGHTA, CDR2 FQGNSA. The CDR3 nucleotides are TGTGCCAGCAGCTACCGACAGGGCGGGAGGCCGGCCAGCCCCCAGTGGTATTTT. It encodes CASSYRQGGRPASPQWYF.

The V gene is TRBV5-1, the J gene TRBJ1-2; a possible D gene is TRBD1 (5 bases). Trimming took 4 bases from V and 6 from J, leaving 16 bases between them. This CDR3 has 14 residues. CDR1 is SGHRS and CDR2 is YFSETQ in the germline V gene. The CDR3 DNA reads TGCGCCAGCAGCCCCGAGGACACCTTAAATGGCTACACCTTC. This encodes CASSPEDTLNGYTF.

This rearrangement joins TRBV30 to TRBJ2-3; D is perhaps TRBD1 (6 bases). Per the germline V gene, CDR1 is GTSNPN and CDR2 is SVGIG (reference sequence). V was pared by 3 bases and J by 3 bases, with 16 bases between. The CDR3 totals 15 residues. The CDR3 loop is CAWSEQGWKTDTQYF. For the CDR3, the DNA is TGTGCCTGGAGCGAACAGGGATGGAAAACAGATACGCAGTATTTT.

The V and J genes are TRBV5-1 and TRBJ1-6, with 7 bases fitting TRBD1. Germline V gene data show CDR1 as SGHRS and CDR2 as YFSETQ. With V trimmed by 4 bases and J by 8 bases, 9 bases remained unmatched. There are 15 residues in the CDR3. This chain's CDR3 is CASSLTGTRDSPLHF. CDR3 nucleotides: TGCGCCAGCAGCCTGACAGGGACAAGGGATTCACCCCTCCACTTT. Using reference TRBV5-1 and TRBJ1-6 for the parts outside the CDR3, the full variable domain is KAGVTQTPRYLIKTRGQQVTLSCSPISGHRSVSWYQQTPGQGLQFLFEYFSETQRNKGNFPGRFSGRQFSNSRSEMNVSTLELGDSALYLCASSLTGTRDSPLHFGNGTRLTVT.

The J gene is TRBJ1-5, the V gene TRBV6-1; TRBD1 might be the D (6 bases). The CDR3 consists of 15 residues. The V and J ends lost 2 bases and 1 base respectively, with 9 bases between them. CDR1 and CDR2 (germline): MNHNS, SASEGT. This CDR3 reads CASSEFQGSNQPQHF. Here the CDR3 DNA reads TGTGCCAGCAGTGAATTTCAGGGGAGCAATCAGCCCCAGCATTTT.